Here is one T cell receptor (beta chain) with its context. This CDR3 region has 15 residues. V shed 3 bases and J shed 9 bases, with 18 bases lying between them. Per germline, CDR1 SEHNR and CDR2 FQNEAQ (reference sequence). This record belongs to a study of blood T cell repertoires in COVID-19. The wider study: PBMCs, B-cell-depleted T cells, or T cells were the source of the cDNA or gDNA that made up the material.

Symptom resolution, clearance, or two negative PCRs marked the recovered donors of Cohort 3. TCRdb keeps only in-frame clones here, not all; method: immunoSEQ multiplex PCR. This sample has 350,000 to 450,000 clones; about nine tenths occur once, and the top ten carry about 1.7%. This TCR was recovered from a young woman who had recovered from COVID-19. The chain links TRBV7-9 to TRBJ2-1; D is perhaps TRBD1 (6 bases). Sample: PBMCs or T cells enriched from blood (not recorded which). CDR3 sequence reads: CASSFLQGEGGEQFF. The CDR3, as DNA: TGTGCCAGCAGCTTCCTACAGGGAGAGGGCGGTGAGCAGTTCTTC.